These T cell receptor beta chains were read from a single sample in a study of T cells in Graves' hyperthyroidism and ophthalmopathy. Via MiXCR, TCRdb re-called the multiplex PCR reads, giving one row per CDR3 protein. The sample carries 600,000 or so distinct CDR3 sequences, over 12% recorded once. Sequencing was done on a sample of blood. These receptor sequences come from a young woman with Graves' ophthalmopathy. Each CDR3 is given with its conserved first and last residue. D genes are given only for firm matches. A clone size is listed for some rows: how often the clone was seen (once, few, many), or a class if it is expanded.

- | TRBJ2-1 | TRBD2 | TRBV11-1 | CASSLRGVFNEQFF | TGTGCCAGCAGCTTGCGGGGGGTGTTCAATGAGCAGTTCTTC
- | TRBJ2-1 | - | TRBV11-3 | CTSSLETDDYTGYEQFF | TGTACCAGCAGCTTAGAGACCGACGACTACACGGGCTATGAGCAGTTCTTC
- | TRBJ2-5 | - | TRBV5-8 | CASSVGAHKGETQYF | TGTGCCAGCAGCGTAGGGGCCCATAAGGGAGAGACCCAGTACTTC
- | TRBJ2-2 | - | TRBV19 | CASYGTGELFF | TGTGCCAGCTATGGCACCGGGGAGCTGTTTTTT
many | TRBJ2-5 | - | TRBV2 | CASSYPDSQETQYF | TGTGCCAGCAGTTACCCGGACAGCCAAGAGACCCAGTACTTC
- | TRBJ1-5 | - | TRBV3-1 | CASSQAQGRQPQHF | TGTGCCAGCAGCCAAGCACAGGGACGACAGCCCCAGCATTTT
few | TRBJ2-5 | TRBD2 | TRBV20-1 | CSARDGTSGKEAQYF | TGCAGTGCTAGAGATGGGACTAGCGGGAAAGAGGCCCAGTACTTC
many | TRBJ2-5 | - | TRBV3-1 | CASSLPRAQYF | TGTGCCAGCAGCCTCCCCCGGGCCCAGTACTTC
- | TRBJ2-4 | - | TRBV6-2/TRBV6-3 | CASSYPGNIQYF | TGTGCCAGCAGTTACCCGGGAAACATTCAGTACTTC
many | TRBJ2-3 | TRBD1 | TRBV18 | CASSPGQGREDTQYF | TGTGCCAGCTCCCCCGGACAGGGGAGGGAAGATACGCAGTATTTT
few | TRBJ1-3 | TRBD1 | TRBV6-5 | CASSYGDSTGNTIYF | TGTGCCAGCAGTTACGGGGACAGCACTGGAAACACCATATATTTT
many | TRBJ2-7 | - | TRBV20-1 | CSAIMGGATSRDYEQYF | TGCAGTGCCATCATGGGGGGCGCTACATCACGGGACTACGAGCAGTACTTC
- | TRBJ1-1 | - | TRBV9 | CASSVALGNTEAFF | TGTGCCAGCAGCGTAGCTTTGGGGAACACTGAAGCTTTCTTT
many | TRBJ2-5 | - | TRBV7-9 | CASSHRQGGKTQYF | TGTGCCAGCAGCCACCGACAGGGAGGGAAGACCCAGTACTTC
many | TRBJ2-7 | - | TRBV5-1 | CASSPPREWVGEQYF | TGCGCCAGCAGCCCCCCCCGGGAGTGGGTCGGCGAGCAGTACTTC
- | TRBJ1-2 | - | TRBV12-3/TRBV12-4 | CASSLSPRGNYGYTF | TGTGCCAGCAGCCTATCCCCAAGAGGAAACTATGGCTACACCTTC